These 19 T cell receptor beta chains share one sample of origin, sequenced in a study of blood T cells in healthy people across ages. Using a J-beta primer mix together with a sample-barcoded 5' primer, a second PCR was run for roughly 6 to 12 cycles. A single record per CDR3 protein comes from TCRdb applying MiXCR to the 5' RACE reads. The sample comprises 1.5 million to 2 million distinct CDR3 sequences, 28% of which are singletons, and more than 6% rests with the top ten. The source material was blood. The source of these receptors is a woman in her twenties or thirties in good health.

V gene TRBV18 combines with J gene TRBJ2-5; 8 bases are a match to TRBD2. Germline-derived CDR1 and CDR2 are KGHSH and LQKENI. J gave up 4 bases and V 6 bases, and 10 bases lay outside the gene matches. The CDR3 has 15 amino acids. The CDR3 protein is CASSPGGGIRETQYF. DNA of the CDR3: TGTGCCAGCTCCCCGGGAGGGGGAATAAGAGAGACCCAGTACTTC.

V is TRBV21-1 and J is TRBJ2-7; TRBD2, as called in the table, went unchecked against the DNA. TRBV21-1 is a pseudogene locus. This CDR3 is built from 12 residues. CDR3 in amino acids: CASSKGRGWQYF. The DNA of the CDR3 is TGTGCCAGCAGCAAAGGCCGAGGGTGGCAGTACTTC.

The V gene is TRBV12-3 or TRBV12-4, the J gene TRBJ2-3, with D perhaps assigned TRBD1 or TRBD2 (5 bases each). This CDR3 has 13 amino acids. V dropped 8 bases and J dropped 2 bases, with 11 bases sitting between them. Here the CDR3 reads CASGEGHTDTQYF. The CDR3 region has the DNA TGTGCCAGCGGTGAGGGGCACACAGATACGCAGTATTTT.

A few counts support this clonotype. The V and J genes are TRBV5-1 and TRBJ2-1; unclear D gene. Trimming pared 5 bases from V and 0 bases from J, leaving 9 bases between. CDR3 length: 14 amino acids. The germline CDR1 and CDR2 sequences are SGHRS and YFSETQ. CDR3: CASRSVNSYNEQFF. Here the CDR3 DNA reads TGCGCCAGCAGGTCGGTGAACTCCTACAATGAGCAGTTCTTC.

This chain uses TRBV6-5 with TRBJ1-2, with TRBD1 matching 10 bases. Germline CDR1 reads MNHEY; CDR2 reads SVGAGI. The CDR3 consists of 15 residues. V was clipped by 5 bases and J by 3 bases; unmatched bases: 6. The CDR3 spells CASSSLTGGDYGYTF. The CDR3 coding sequence is TGTGCCAGCAGTAGTTTGACAGGGGGCGACTATGGCTACACCTTC.

This clonotype was detected only a few times. The rearrangement joins TRBV2 to TRBJ1-5; maybe TRBD1 (5 bases). This CDR3 region has 15 residues. V was pared by 1 base and J by 7 bases, with 14 bases between. Germline V gene sequence: CDR1 SNHLY, CDR2 FYNNEI. DNA for the CDR3: TGTGCCAGCAGTGAAGATGCAGGGAGGAGGCAGCCCCAGCATTTT. Its protein is CASSEDAGRRQPQHF.

This sequence joins TRBV7-9 and TRBJ2-3; 8 nucleotides line up with TRBD1. Trimming removed 5 bases from V and 4 bases from J; junction bases left unmatched: 8. The CDR3 has 15 residues. Germline-derived CDR1 and CDR2 are SEHNR and FQNEAQ (reference sequence). This CDR3 is CASSARGRRADTQYF. CDR3 sequence (DNA): TGTGCCAGCAGCGCCAGGGGGCGCAGGGCAGATACGCAGTATTTT.

The chain employs TRBV12-3 or TRBV12-4 and TRBJ1-4, with D uncertain. Trimming left V 7 bases short and J 7 bases short, with 16 bases between. CDR3 length equals 14 residues. CDR3 protein: CASMFLRAGEKLFF. In DNA form, the CDR3 reads TGTGCCAGCATGTTCTTGAGGGCCGGTGAAAAACTGTTTTTT.

This sequence joins TRBV18 and TRBJ1-2; D perhaps matches TRBD1 (6 bases). V was shortened by 1 base and J by 2 bases, with 17 bases between the two germline ends. The CDR3 consists of 17 residues. From germline, CDR1 is KGHSH and CDR2 LQKENI. CDR3 amino acids: CASSPRILGGINYGYTF. CDR3 bases: TGTGCCAGCTCACCACGCATACTAGGGGGGATAAACTATGGCTACACCTTC.

This clonotype was seen a handful of times. The junction departs from germline at one end; a sequencing error may be responsible. The chain recombines TRBV20-1 with TRBJ2-1; the match to TRBD2 covers 7 bases. Germline V gene lookup returns CDR1 DFQATT and CDR2 SNEGSKA (reference sequence). The CDR3 sequence is 13 residues long. The CDR3: CRASGLAYNEQFF. The CDR3 bases are TGCAGGGCTAGCGGCTTGGCCTACAATGAGCAGTTCTTC.

The rearrangement links TRBV29-1 to TRBJ2-5, with 9 bases identical to TRBD2. This CDR3 has 14 amino acids. Germline-derived CDR1 and CDR2 are SQVTM and ANQGSEA. V lost 5 bases to trimming and J lost 11 bases; unmatched junction nucleotides: 15. The CDR3 sequence is CSVQSVVAGGPQYF. For the CDR3, the DNA is TGCAGCGTTCAGTCCGTTGTCGCGGGAGGGCCTCAGTACTTC.

This clonotype turned up a few times. The gene calls are TRBV18 and TRBJ2-3; possible D gene TRBD1, 5 bases. This CDR3 is 15 amino acids long. V was cut by 6 bases and J by 2 bases, with 15 bases left in between. Germline V gives CDR1 KGHSH, CDR2 LQKENI. CDR3 nucleotides: TGTGCCAGCTCCCTCGGACAACTACCCACAGATACGCAGTATTTT. Translating gives CASSLGQLPTDTQYF.

The rearrangement joins TRBV27 to TRBJ1-1, with D perhaps TRBD1 (5 bases). The CDR3 is 14 amino acids. Looked up from germline, CDR1 is MNHEY and CDR2 is SMNVEV (reference sequence). The V end lost 5 bases, the J end lost 0 bases, and 10 bases lay between the germline ends. Here the CDR3 DNA reads TGTGCCAGCAGTGGGGGACTTCTGAACACTGAAGCTTTCTTT. This encodes CASSGGLLNTEAFF.

This clonotype was seen only a few times. This rearrangement joins TRBV29-1 to TRBJ2-2; D possibly matches TRBD1 or TRBD2 (5 bases each). V was cut by 7 bases and J by 6 bases, with 18 bases left in between. CDR1 SQVTM and CDR2 ANQGSEA come from the germline V gene. The CDR3 is 14 residues long. For the CDR3, the DNA is TGCAGCGCAGTAAGGGGACCTCCACCCGGGGAGCTGTTTTTT. It codes for CSAVRGPPPGELFF.

Note on this clonotype: One end of the junction varies from germline; a read error may be responsible. The V and J genes are TRBV10-3 and TRBJ2-1, with 7 bases fitting TRBD2. CDR3 size: 15 residues. Germline V gene lookup returns CDR1 ENHRY and CDR2 SYGVKD. The CDR3 coding sequence is TGTGCCATCAGTGAATTCGCTAGCGGCTACAATGAGCAGTGCTTC. It encodes CAISEFASGYNEQCF.

The chain uses TRBV30 and TRBJ1-5, with 10 bases identical to TRBD1. Trimming removed 4 bases from V and 6 bases from J; junction bases left unmatched: 9. The CDR3 is 15 residues long. Germline values: CDR1 GTSNPN, CDR2 SVGIG (reference sequence). The CDR3 sequence is CAWNPGTGVSQPQHF. The CDR3 DNA is TGTGCCTGGAATCCCGGGACAGGGGTAAGTCAGCCCCAGCATTTT.

About this clonotype: This could be a read error, since a much larger clone is one nucleotide away. The rearrangement joins TRBV12-3 or TRBV12-4 to TRBJ1-2; 8 bases fit TRBD1. CDR3 length: 14 amino acids. CDR3 loop: CASSTSQDRAGCTF. The CDR3 DNA sequence: TGTGCCAGCAGCACTTCCCAGGACAGGGCAGGCTGCACCTTC.

This chain links TRBV12-3 or TRBV12-4 with TRBJ1-1; 7 bases agree with TRBD1. The CDR3 runs to 14 residues. The trim removed 0 bases at V and 11 bases at J, leaving 9 bases unmatched. CDR3 DNA sequence: TGTGCCAGCAGTTTAGCGGTAATAGGGGGCCGGGCTTTCTTT. It specifies CASSLAVIGGRAFF.

The rearrangement links TRBV28 to TRBJ2-7, with TRBD1 matching 7 bases. The CDR3 sequence is 18 residues long. Germline V gene lookup returns CDR1 MDHEN and CDR2 SYDVKM. J was trimmed by 1 base and V by 2 bases; bases with no gene match: 14. This chain's CDR3 is CASSLILGTGDGSYEQYF. The CDR3 coding sequence is TGTGCCAGCAGTTTAATTTTGGGTACAGGGGATGGGTCCTACGAGCAGTACTTC.